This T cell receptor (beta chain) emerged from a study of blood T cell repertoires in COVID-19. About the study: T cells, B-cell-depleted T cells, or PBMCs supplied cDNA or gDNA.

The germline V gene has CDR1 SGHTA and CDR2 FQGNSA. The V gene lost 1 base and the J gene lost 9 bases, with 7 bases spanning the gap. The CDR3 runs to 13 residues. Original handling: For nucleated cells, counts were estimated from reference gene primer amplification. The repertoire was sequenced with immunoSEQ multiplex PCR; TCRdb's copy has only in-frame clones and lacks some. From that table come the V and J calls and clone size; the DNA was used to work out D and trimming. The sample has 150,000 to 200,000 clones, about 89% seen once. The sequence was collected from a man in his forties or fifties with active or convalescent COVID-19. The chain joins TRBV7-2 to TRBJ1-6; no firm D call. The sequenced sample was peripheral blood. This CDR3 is CASSLGEVSPLHF. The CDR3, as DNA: TGTGCCAGCAGCTTAGGCGAGGTTTCACCCCTCCACTTT.